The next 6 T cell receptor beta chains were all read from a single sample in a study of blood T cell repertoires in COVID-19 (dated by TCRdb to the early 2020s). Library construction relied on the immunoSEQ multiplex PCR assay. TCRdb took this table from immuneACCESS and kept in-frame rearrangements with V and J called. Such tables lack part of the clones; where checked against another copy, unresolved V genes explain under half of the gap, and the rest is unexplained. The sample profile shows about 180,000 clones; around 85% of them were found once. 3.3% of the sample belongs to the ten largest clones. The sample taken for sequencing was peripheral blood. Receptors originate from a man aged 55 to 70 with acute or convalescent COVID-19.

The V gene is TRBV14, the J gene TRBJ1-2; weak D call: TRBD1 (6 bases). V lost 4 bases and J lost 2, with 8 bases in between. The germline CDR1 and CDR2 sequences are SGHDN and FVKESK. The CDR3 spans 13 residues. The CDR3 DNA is TGTGCCAGCAGCCTAACAGGGAACTATGGCTACACCTTC. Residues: CASSLTGNYGYTF.

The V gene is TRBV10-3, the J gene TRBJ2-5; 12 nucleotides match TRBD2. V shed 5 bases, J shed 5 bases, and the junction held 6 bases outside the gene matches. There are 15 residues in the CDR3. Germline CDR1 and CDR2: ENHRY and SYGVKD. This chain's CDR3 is CAISLTSGSLETQYF. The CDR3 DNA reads TGTGCCATCAGTCTGACTAGCGGGAGTTTGGAGACCCAGTACTTC.

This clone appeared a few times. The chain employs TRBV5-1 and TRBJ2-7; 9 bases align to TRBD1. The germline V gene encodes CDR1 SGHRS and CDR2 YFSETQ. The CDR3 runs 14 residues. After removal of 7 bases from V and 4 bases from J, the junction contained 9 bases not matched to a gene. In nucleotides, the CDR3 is TGCGCCAGCTACCAGGGGACAGGGCCATACGAGCAGTACTTC. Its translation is CASYQGTGPYEQYF.

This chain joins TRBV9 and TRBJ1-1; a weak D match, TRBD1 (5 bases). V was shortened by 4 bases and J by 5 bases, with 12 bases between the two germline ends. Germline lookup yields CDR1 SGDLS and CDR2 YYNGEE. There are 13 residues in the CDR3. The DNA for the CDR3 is TGTGCCAGCAGCCCCAGGGTAGGGACTGAAGCTTTCTTT. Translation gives CASSPRVGTEAFF.

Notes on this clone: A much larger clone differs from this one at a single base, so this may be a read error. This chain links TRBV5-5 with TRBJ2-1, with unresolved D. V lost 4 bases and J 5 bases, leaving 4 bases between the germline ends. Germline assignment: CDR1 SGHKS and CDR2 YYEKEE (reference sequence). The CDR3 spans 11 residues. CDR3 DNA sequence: TGTGCCAGCAGCCTTCACAATGAGCAGTTCTTC. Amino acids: CASSLHNEQFF.

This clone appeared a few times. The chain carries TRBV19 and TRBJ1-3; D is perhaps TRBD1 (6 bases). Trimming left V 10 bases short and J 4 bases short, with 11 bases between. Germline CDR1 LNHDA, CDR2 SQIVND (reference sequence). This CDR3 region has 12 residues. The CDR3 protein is CATNDRGNTIYF. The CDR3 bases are TGTGCCACCAACGACAGGGGAAACACCATATATTTT.